This passage covers 30 T cell receptor beta chains from one sample sequenced in a study of T cell repertoires in ileal Crohn's disease. Measured with immunoSEQ multiplex PCR; TCRdb has only the in-frame clones, and not every one. The sample lists 5,500 to 7,000 clones, around four fifths occurring once. Input material: ileal tissue. These receptors were taken from an adult with Crohn's disease.

Only a few counts were recorded for this clone. This chain joins TRBV29-1 and TRBJ1-2, with TRBD1 matching over 10 bases. CDR1 and CDR2 from the germline V gene are SQVTM and ANQGSEA. This CDR3 comprises 18 residues. V lost 0 bases, J lost 4 bases, and 14 bases stayed unmatched. The CDR3: CSVEDLTGQGSSGYGYTF. Written as DNA, the CDR3 is TGCAGCGTTGAAGATTTAACGGGACAGGGGTCGTCCGGCTATGGCTACACCTTC.

The chain uses TRBV14 and TRBJ2-1; the D is unclear. V was pared by 2 bases and J by 8 bases, with 13 bases between. Germline loops: CDR1 SGHDN, CDR2 FVKESK. The length of the CDR3 is 14 residues. CDR3 amino acids: CASSQTSPGDEQFF. The CDR3 DNA follows: TGTGCCAGCAGCCAAACCTCCCCAGGTGATGAGCAGTTCTTC. The full variable domain, in which reference TRBV14 and TRBJ2-1 provide the parts outside the CDR3, is EAGVTQFPSHSVIEKGQTVTLRCDPISGHDNLYWYRRVMGKEIKFLLHFVKESKQDESGMPNNRFLAERTGGTYSTLKVQPAELEDSGVYFCASSQTSPGDEQFFGPGTRLTVL.

The rearrangement uses TRBV2 and TRBJ2-7; possibly TRBD2 for D (6 bases). V lost 3 bases, J lost 0 bases, and 18 bases lay in between. From germline, CDR1 is SNHLY and CDR2 FYNNEI. The CDR3 is made up of 17 amino acids. CDR3 in DNA: TGTGCCAGCAGTGATGGTAGCGGCCGTATCCTCTCCTACGAGCAGTACTTC. This encodes CASSDGSGRILSYEQYF.

This rearrangement joins TRBV19 to TRBJ2-7; 9 nucleotides agree with TRBD2. Germline trimming cut 6 bases from V and 1 base from J; bases unmatched to any gene: 4. The CDR3 is made up of 14 amino acids. Germline V gene lookup returns CDR1 LNHDA and CDR2 SQIVND (reference sequence). The CDR3 region has the DNA TGTGCCAGTAGGAGGACTAGCGTGTCCTACGAGCAGTACTTC. Translated, it gives CASRRTSVSYEQYF.

With regard to this clone: Other DNA sequences in this specimen translate into the identical CDR3. The V gene is TRBV19, the J gene TRBJ1-1, with TRBD1 as a possible D gene (6 bases). The CDR3 length is 15 residues. Per the germline V gene, CDR1 is LNHDA and CDR2 is SQIVND (reference sequence). V dropped 3 bases and J dropped 11 bases, with 22 bases sitting between them. The CDR3 sequence: CASSIPQGRSRVAFF. DNA for the CDR3: TGTGCCAGTAGTATCCCCCAGGGGCGCTCTCGGGTTGCTTTCTTT.

The gene calls are TRBV28 and TRBJ2-7; D gene ambiguous. Germline CDR1 MDHEN, CDR2 SYDVKM. The V end was cut by 4 bases, the J end by 3 bases, with 16 bases between. This CDR3 region has 15 residues. CDR3 sequence reads: CASSSFRETHYEQYF. DNA for the CDR3: TGTGCCAGCAGTTCATTTAGGGAAACCCACTACGAGCAGTACTTC. Full variable domain (rest looked up from reference TRBV28 and TRBJ2-7): DVKVTQSSRYLVKRTGEKVFLECVQDMDHENMFWYRQDPGLGLRLIYFSYDVKMKEKGDIPEGYSVSREKKERFSLILESASTNQTSMYLCASSSFRETHYEQYFGPGTRLTVT.

Concerning this clone itself: In the same sample, other DNA sequences code for this CDR3. The chain has TRBV20-1 and TRBJ2-3; no reliable D call. The ends were cut back, 5 bases at V and 3 bases at J, with 6 bases in the middle. Germline CDR1 reads DFQATT; CDR2 reads SNEGSKA (reference sequence). This CDR3 has 11 amino acids. The DNA of the CDR3 is TGCAGTGCTGCCGGTACAGATACGCAGTATTTT. Amino acid sequence: CSAAGTDTQYF.

The V and J genes are TRBV18 and TRBJ2-2; TRBD1 might be the D (6 bases). This CDR3 spans 15 amino acids. Germline V gene sequence: CDR1 KGHSH, CDR2 LQKENI. V gave up 3 bases and J gave up 5 bases, with 13 bases separating them. The CDR3: CASSPRDIMTGELFF. As DNA, the CDR3 is TGTGCCAGCTCACCCAGGGACATTATGACCGGGGAGCTGTTTTTT.

The chain is built from TRBV5-4 and TRBJ1-2; 8 nucleotides align to TRBD1. CDR3 length: 15 residues. The germline CDR1 and CDR2 sequences are SGHNT and YYREEE (reference sequence). With 0 bases clipped from V and 5 bases from J, the junction kept 6 bases outside the gene matches. The CDR3, as DNA: TGTGCCAGCAGCTTGGGTTCGACAGGGGATTATGGCTACACCTTC. The encoded protein is CASSLGSTGDYGYTF.

V and J are TRBV7-2 and TRBJ2-7; maybe TRBD2 (6 bases). With 5 bases removed from V and 0 bases from J, the gap between germline ends came to 17 bases. Germline V gives CDR1 SGHTA, CDR2 FQGNSA. The CDR3 sequence is 16 residues long. For the CDR3, the DNA is TGTGCCAGCAGCCTCGACGCGGGGCTTTACTCCTACGAGCAGTACTTC. Translation gives CASSLDAGLYSYEQYF.

The chain couples TRBV2 to TRBJ2-1; D gene unclear. The germline V gene has CDR1 SNHLY and CDR2 FYNNEI. The CDR3 contains 11 residues. With 6 bases removed from V and 3 bases from J, the gap between germline ends came to 3 bases. The CDR3 region is CASRGYNEQFF. DNA of the CDR3: TGTGCCAGCAGGGGCTACAATGAGCAGTTCTTC.

This clone was counted between two and nine times. V usage is TRBV4-1 and J usage is TRBJ1-2, with 7 bases identical to TRBD1. The CDR3 has 14 residues. V trimming: 1 base; J trimming: 8 bases; junction bases outside the gene matches: 7. Germline CDR1 and CDR2: MGHRA and YSYEKL. The chain's CDR3 is CASSQVDREQGYTF. The CDR3 DNA is TGCGCCAGCAGCCAAGTAGACAGGGAACAAGGCTACACCTTC.

This chain uses TRBV4-3 with TRBJ2-1; D unclear. V lost 0 bases, J lost 1 base, and 4 bases lay in between. This CDR3 has 14 residues. The germline CDR1 and CDR2 sequences are LGHNA and YSLEER. The CDR3 nucleotides read TGCGCCAGCAGCCAAGATCTGTCCTACAATGAGCAGTTCTTC. Translation: CASSQDLSYNEQFF.

The J gene is TRBJ1-3, the V gene TRBV5-5; tentative D call: TRBD1 (5 bases). The germline V and J ends were trimmed by 4 bases and 0 bases, with 11 bases remaining between them. This CDR3 has 15 amino acids. Germline CDR1 and CDR2: SGHKS and YYEKEE (reference sequence). CDR3 protein: CASSMGLSSGNTIYF. The DNA for the CDR3 is TGTGCCAGCAGCATGGGACTCAGCTCTGGAAACACCATATATTTT.

V and J are TRBV15 and TRBJ1-4; D possibly corresponds to TRBD1 (6 bases). V shed 5 bases and J shed 5 bases, with 15 bases lying between them. The CDR3 totals 15 residues. Germline assignment: CDR1 LNHNV and CDR2 YYDKDF (reference sequence). CDR3 amino acids: CATSFRGGPNEKLFF. CDR3 DNA: TGTGCCACCAGCTTTAGAGGGGGACCCAATGAAAAACTGTTTTTT.

V gene TRBV4-1 combines with J gene TRBJ1-5; 7 bases fit TRBD1. Trimming took 3 bases from V and 2 from J; bases not matched to a gene: 1. The length of the CDR3 is 14 residues. The germline gives CDR1 MGHRA, CDR2 YSYEKL. CDR3 sequence: CASSHGTGNQPQHF. CDR3 coding DNA: TGCGCCAGCAGCCACGGGACAGGCAATCAGCCCCAGCATTTT.

This chain uses TRBV28 with TRBJ2-1; 9 bases are shared with TRBD2. The CDR3 sequence is 14 residues long. The germline V gene has CDR1 MDHEN and CDR2 SYDVKM. After removal of 3 bases from V and 6 bases from J, the junction contained 3 bases not matched to a gene. The CDR3 sequence: CASSFAGGGNEQFF. The CDR3 region has the DNA TGTGCCAGCAGTTTCGCGGGAGGGGGCAATGAGCAGTTCTTC. Using reference TRBV28 and TRBJ2-1 for the parts outside the CDR3, the full variable domain is DVKVTQSSRYLVKRTGEKVFLECVQDMDHENMFWYRQDPGLGLRLIYFSYDVKMKEKGDIPEGYSVSREKKERFSLILESASTNQTSMYLCASSFAGGGNEQFFGPGTRLTVL.

The V gene is TRBV30, the J gene TRBJ2-5; 7 bases line up with TRBD1. The ends lost 6 bases at V and 3 bases at J; junction bases unmatched: 10. CDR3 length equals 14 residues. CDR1 and CDR2 (germline): GTSNPN, SVGIG (reference sequence). The CDR3 region is CACSRDRRKETQYF. The CDR3 DNA is TGTGCCTGTTCTAGGGACAGACGAAAAGAGACCCAGTACTTC.

There are a few counts of this clone. The CDR3: CASSMKADTYEQYF. The CDR3 DNA sequence: TGTGCCAGTAGTATGAAAGCGGATACCTACGAGCAGTACTTC. This chain connects TRBV19 to TRBJ2-7; possible D gene TRBD2, 5 bases. From germline, CDR1 is LNHDA and CDR2 SQIVND (reference sequence). The CDR3 spans 14 residues. V gave up 3 bases and J gave up 2 bases, with 11 bases separating them.

The V call is TRBV29-1, the J call TRBJ2-7; TRBD1 agrees at 7 bases. The length of the CDR3 is 12 residues. Unmatched junction bases numbered 7, after V lost 6 bases and J lost 5 bases. Germline V gives CDR1 SQVTM, CDR2 ANQGSEA. CDR3 nucleotides: TGCAGCGTGATGACAGGGATCCACGAGCAGTACTTC. This translates into CSVMTGIHEQYF.

This clone was recorded a few times. The rearrangement joins TRBV28 to TRBJ1-2; D not certain. Germline V CDR1 and CDR2: MDHEN, SYDVKM. The length of the CDR3 is 16 residues. The ends were cut back, 1 base at V and 4 bases at J, with 16 bases in the middle. CDR3 coding DNA: TGTGCCAGCAGTTTATCGGGCCGGGGAGCTCTCTATGGCTACACCTTC. Amino acids: CASSLSGRGALYGYTF.

As concerns this clone: This sample also contains other DNA sequences that code for the same CDR3. V and J are TRBV4-1 and TRBJ2-1; no clear D. Germline assignment: CDR1 MGHRA and CDR2 YSYEKL. The CDR3 totals 12 residues. The V gene lost 4 bases and the J gene lost 7 bases, with 8 bases spanning the gap. The CDR3 DNA follows: TGCGCCAGCAGCCCCCTAGGGAATGAGCAGTTCTTC. Encoded protein: CASSPLGNEQFF.

The chain uses TRBV14 and TRBJ1-2; weak D call: TRBD1 (5 bases). V was pared by 1 base and J by 2 bases, with 5 bases between. The CDR3 spans 13 residues. The germline CDR1 and CDR2 sequences are SGHDN and FVKESK. The CDR3 nucleotides are TGTGCCAGCAGCCAAGGGGGGAACTATGGCTACACCTTC. Protein sequence: CASSQGGNYGYTF.

This clone was seen just once. This rearrangement joins TRBV5-1 to TRBJ2-7; 7 bases are a match to TRBD2. The CDR3 totals 14 residues. Trimming took 4 bases from V and 5 from J; bases not matched to a gene: 9. Per germline, CDR1 SGHRS and CDR2 YFSETQ. CDR3 nucleotide sequence: TGCGCCAGCAGCCCCAGCGGGGCTGGAGACGAGCAGTACTTC. Translation: CASSPSGAGDEQYF. The full variable domain, completed using reference TRBV5-1 and TRBJ2-7, is KAGVTQTPRYLIKTRGQQVTLSCSPISGHRSVSWYQQTPGQGLQFLFEYFSETQRNKGNFPGRFSGRQFSNSRSEMNVSTLELGDSALYLCASSPSGAGDEQYFGPGTRLTVT.

V is TRBV6-1 and J is TRBJ2-1; either TRBD1 or TRBD2 may fit D (6 bases each). Germline CDR1 MNHNS, CDR2 SASEGT. Trimming shortened V by 1 base and J by 5 bases, and 12 bases separated the two germline ends. The length of the CDR3 is 15 residues. Written as DNA, the CDR3 is TGTGCCAGCAGTGAAGTGGGGGGCTTTGACAATGAGCAGTTCTTC. Translated, it gives CASSEVGGFDNEQFF.

The chain is built from TRBV14 and TRBJ2-7, with D perhaps matching TRBD1 (5 bases). The V end was cut by 6 bases, the J end by 4 bases, with 19 bases between. This CDR3 is built from 15 residues. The germline V gene has CDR1 SGHDN and CDR2 FVKESK. CDR3 loop: CASSPVGRVGYEQYF. CDR3 bases: TGTGCCAGCAGTCCCGTGGGCAGGGTAGGATACGAGCAGTACTTC.

This chain uses TRBV10-1 with TRBJ2-1; D is perhaps TRBD1 (6 bases). CDR3 length: 16 residues. Germline CDR1 reads WNHNN; CDR2 reads SYGVQD (reference sequence). V lost 0 bases and J lost 7, with 16 bases in between. The CDR3 DNA is TGCGCCAGCAGTGAGTCGAGCCAGGGGATGGGGAATGAGCAGTTCTTC. This translates into CASSESSQGMGNEQFF.

The chain combines TRBV28 with TRBJ1-1; weak D call: TRBD1 (5 bases). Germline V gives CDR1 MDHEN, CDR2 SYDVKM. There are 16 residues in the CDR3. Trimming removed 6 bases at V and 2 bases at J, with 19 bases between. CDR3 nucleotides: TGTGCCAGCAGAATTTCTCAGGGCGGGAAAAACACTGAAGCTTTCTTT. This translates into CASRISQGGKNTEAFF. Drawing the rest from reference TRBV28 and TRBJ1-1, the complete variable domain is DVKVTQSSRYLVKRTGEKVFLECVQDMDHENMFWYRQDPGLGLRLIYFSYDVKMKEKGDIPEGYSVSREKKERFSLILESASTNQTSMYLCASRISQGGKNTEAFFGQGTRLTVV.

The gene calls are TRBV29-1 and TRBJ2-7, with D unresolved. This CDR3 region has 12 residues. Looked up from germline, CDR1 is SQVTM and CDR2 is ANQGSEA. With 4 bases removed from V and 2 bases from J, the gap between germline ends came to 9 bases. CDR3 amino acids: CSVADGTYEQYF. CDR3 in DNA: TGCAGCGTTGCGGACGGTACCTACGAGCAGTACTTC.

V usage is TRBV27 and J usage is TRBJ2-7, with a possible D match to TRBD1 (6 bases). This CDR3 is built from 16 residues. Trimming cost V 0 bases and J 0 bases, with 12 bases left between them. Germline-derived CDR1 and CDR2 are MNHEY and SMNVEV (reference sequence). The CDR3 sequence: CASSLSRTASSYEQYF. The CDR3 DNA follows: TGTGCCAGCAGTTTATCGAGGACAGCAAGCTCCTACGAGCAGTACTTC.